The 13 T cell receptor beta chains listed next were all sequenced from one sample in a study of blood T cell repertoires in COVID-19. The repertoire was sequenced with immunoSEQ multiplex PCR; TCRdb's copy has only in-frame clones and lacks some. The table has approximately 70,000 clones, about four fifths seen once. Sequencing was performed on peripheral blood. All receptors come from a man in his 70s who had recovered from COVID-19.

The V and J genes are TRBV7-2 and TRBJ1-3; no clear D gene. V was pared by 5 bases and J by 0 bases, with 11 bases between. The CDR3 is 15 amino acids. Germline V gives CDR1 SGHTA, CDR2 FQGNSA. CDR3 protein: CASSAGRASGNTIYF. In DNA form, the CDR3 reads TGTGCCAGCAGCGCCGGTAGAGCCTCTGGAAACACCATATATTTT.

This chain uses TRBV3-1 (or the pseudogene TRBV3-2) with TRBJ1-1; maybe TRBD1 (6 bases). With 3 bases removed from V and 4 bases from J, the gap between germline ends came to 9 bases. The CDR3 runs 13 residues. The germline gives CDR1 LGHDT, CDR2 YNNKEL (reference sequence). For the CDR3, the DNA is TGTGCCAGCAGCCATCACAGGGCCACTGAAGCTTTCTTT. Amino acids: CASSHHRATEAFF.

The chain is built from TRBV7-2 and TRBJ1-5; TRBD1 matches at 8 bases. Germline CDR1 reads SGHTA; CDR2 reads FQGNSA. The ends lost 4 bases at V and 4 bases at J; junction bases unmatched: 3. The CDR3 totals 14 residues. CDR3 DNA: TGTGCCAGCAGCTGGACAGGGCGAAATCAGCCCCAGCATTTT. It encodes CASSWTGRNQPQHF.

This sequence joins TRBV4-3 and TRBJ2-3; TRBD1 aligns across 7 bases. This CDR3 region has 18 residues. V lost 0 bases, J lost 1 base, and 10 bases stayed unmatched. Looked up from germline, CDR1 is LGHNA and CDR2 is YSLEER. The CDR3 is CASSQDRAAQGGTDTQYF. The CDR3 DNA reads TGCGCCAGCAGCCAAGATCGGGCGGCGCAGGGGGGCACAGATACGCAGTATTTT.

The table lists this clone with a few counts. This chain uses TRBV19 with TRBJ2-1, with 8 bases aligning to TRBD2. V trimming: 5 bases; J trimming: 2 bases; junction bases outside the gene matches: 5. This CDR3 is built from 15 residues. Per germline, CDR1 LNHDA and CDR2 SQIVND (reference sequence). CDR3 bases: TGTGCCAGTAGTCCACTAGCGGAACCCTACAATGAGCAGTTCTTC. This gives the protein CASSPLAEPYNEQFF.

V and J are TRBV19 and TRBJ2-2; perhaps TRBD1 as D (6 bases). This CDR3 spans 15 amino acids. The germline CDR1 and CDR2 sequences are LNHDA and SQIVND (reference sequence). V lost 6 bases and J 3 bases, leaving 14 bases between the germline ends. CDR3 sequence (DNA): TGTGCCAGTAGGGAGACACACAGGGACACCGGGGAGCTGTTTTTT. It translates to CASRETHRDTGELFF.

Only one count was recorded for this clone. The CDR3 coding sequence is TGTGCCAGCAGCCCCCGGACTAGCTCATATACGCAGTATTTT. Translation gives CASSPRTSSYTQYF. V and J are TRBV3-1 (or the pseudogene TRBV3-2) and TRBJ2-3, with 8 bases lining up with TRBD2. The V segment lost 4 bases and the J segment 7 bases; nucleotides outside the gene matches: 7. The CDR3 loop spans 14 amino acids. Germline V lookup: CDR1 LGHDT, CDR2 YNNKEL (reference sequence).

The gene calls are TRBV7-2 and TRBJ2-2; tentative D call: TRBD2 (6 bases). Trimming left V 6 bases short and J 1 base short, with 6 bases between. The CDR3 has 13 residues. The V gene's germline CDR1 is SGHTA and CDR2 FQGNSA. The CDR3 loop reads CASRGGNTGELFF. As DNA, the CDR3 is TGTGCCAGCAGGGGGGGGAACACCGGGGAGCTGTTTTTT. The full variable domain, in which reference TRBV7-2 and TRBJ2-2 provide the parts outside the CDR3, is GAGVSQSPSNKVTEKGKDVELRCDPISGHTALYWYRQSLGQGLEFLIYFQGNSAPDKSGLPSDRFSAERTGGSVSTLTIQRTQQEDSAVYLCASRGGNTGELFFGEGSRLTVL.

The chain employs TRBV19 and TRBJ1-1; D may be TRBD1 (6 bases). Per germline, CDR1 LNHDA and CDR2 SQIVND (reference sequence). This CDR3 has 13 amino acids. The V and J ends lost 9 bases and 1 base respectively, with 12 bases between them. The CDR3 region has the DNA TGTGCCAGCATTGGGACACCGAACACTGAAGCTTTCTTT. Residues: CASIGTPNTEAFF.

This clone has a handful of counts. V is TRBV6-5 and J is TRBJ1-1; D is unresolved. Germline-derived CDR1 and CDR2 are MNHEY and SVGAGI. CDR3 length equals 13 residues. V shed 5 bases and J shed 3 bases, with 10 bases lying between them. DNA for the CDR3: TGTGCCAGCAGTCCTCCGAGGGACACTGAAGCTTTCTTT. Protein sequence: CASSPPRDTEAFF.

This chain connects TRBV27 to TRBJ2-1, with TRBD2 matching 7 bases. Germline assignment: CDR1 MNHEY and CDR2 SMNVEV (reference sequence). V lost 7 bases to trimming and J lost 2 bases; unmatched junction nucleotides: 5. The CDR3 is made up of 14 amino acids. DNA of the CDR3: TGTGCCAGCACTCGAGCGGGGACCTACAATGAGCAGTTCTTC. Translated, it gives CASTRAGTYNEQFF.

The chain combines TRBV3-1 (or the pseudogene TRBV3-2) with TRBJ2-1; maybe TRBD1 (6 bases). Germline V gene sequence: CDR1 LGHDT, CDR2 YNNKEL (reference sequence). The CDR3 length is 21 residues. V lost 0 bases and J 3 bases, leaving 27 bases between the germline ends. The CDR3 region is CASSQDVGAGALVNYYNEQFF. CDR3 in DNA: TGTGCCAGCAGCCAAGACGTGGGAGCAGGGGCGCTTGTCAACTACTACAATGAGCAGTTCTTC.

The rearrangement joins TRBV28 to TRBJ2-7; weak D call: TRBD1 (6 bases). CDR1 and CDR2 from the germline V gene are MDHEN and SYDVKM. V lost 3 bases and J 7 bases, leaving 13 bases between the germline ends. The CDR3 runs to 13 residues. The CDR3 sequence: CASSFIRGGEQYF. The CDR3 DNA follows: TGTGCCAGCAGTTTTATCCGAGGGGGAGAGCAGTACTTC.